The 17 T cell receptor beta chains in this list originate from one sample, sequenced in a study of blood T cell repertoires in COVID-19. TCRdb's copy holds only in-frame clones and misses some; the assay was immunoSEQ multiplex PCR. Of some 69,000 clones in the sample, 90% were seen once. The material sequenced was peripheral blood. These receptor sequences come from a man aged 45 to 65 with COVID-19, enrolled during active disease.

The chain recombines TRBV29-1 with TRBJ2-1; a possible D gene is TRBD2 (6 bases). Germline-derived CDR1 and CDR2 are SQVTM and ANQGSEA. With 8 bases removed from V and 0 bases from J, the gap between germline ends came to 29 bases. This CDR3 has 19 amino acids. This chain's CDR3 is CSSRTVYGSSLGSYNEQFF. The CDR3 DNA is TGCAGCTCGCGCACCGTGTACGGGAGCTCATTAGGCTCCTACAATGAGCAGTTCTTC.

The chain has TRBV6-5 and TRBJ1-2; D gene ambiguous. Germline V lookup: CDR1 MNHEY, CDR2 SVGAGI. CDR3 size: 11 residues. Trimming stripped 8 bases from V and 4 bases from J, with 8 bases between. The CDR3 DNA sequence: TGTGCCAGCTCACGGGGCTATGGCTACACCTTC. It is translated as CASSRGYGYTF.

Only one count was recorded for this clone. The chain is built from TRBV19 and TRBJ1-2; the D gene is possibly TRBD1 (6 bases). V shed 9 bases and J shed 2 bases, with 16 bases lying between them. The CDR3 is 14 amino acids. Germline V gene sequence: CDR1 LNHDA, CDR2 SQIVND (reference sequence). CDR3 region: CASQRNRENYGYTF. The DNA for the CDR3 is TGTGCCAGCCAGAGAAACAGGGAGAACTATGGCTACACCTTC.

The rearrangement uses TRBV24-1 and TRBJ2-7; TRBD1 aligns across 8 bases. V shed 1 base, J shed 2 bases, and the junction held 9 bases outside the gene matches. The CDR3 has 17 amino acids. Germline values: CDR1 KGHDR, CDR2 SFDVKD. The CDR3 here is CATSDLKTGTGTYEQYF. The CDR3 coding sequence is TGTGCCACCAGTGATTTAAAAACGGGGACAGGCACCTACGAGCAGTACTTC.

Only one count was recorded for this clone. This chain joins TRBV3-1 (or the pseudogene TRBV3-2) and TRBJ2-2, with D perhaps matching TRBD2 (6 bases). Between the trimmed V and J ends, which lost 1 base and 7 bases, there was a span of 13 bases. The CDR3 extends over 15 amino acids. Per germline, CDR1 LGHDT and CDR2 YNNKEL (reference sequence). CDR3 sequence: CASSQVGGQFGELFF. As DNA, the CDR3 is TGTGCCAGCAGCCAAGTTGGAGGGCAGTTCGGGGAGCTGTTTTTT.

CDR3 amino acids: CASRATANYGYTF. The CDR3 DNA reads as TGCGCCAGCCGAGCGACAGCCAACTATGGCTACACCTTC. The J gene is TRBJ1-2, the V gene TRBV5-1; possible D gene TRBD1, 5 bases. This CDR3 has 13 residues. V was cut by 7 bases and J by 2 bases, with 12 bases left in between. Germline CDR1 SGHRS, CDR2 YFSETQ.

V and J are TRBV5-1 and TRBJ2-2; D remains unclear. Trimming pared 3 bases from V and 3 bases from J, leaving 15 bases between. This CDR3 contains 16 residues. Germline V gives CDR1 SGHRS, CDR2 YFSETQ. CDR3 amino acids: CASSSNSISDTGELFF. The CDR3 coding sequence is TGCGCCAGCAGCTCAAACAGTATCTCAGACACCGGGGAGCTGTTTTTT. Supplemented by reference TRBV5-1 and TRBJ2-2, the full variable domain reads KAGVTQTPRYLIKTRGQQVTLSCSPISGHRSVSWYQQTPGQGLQFLFEYFSETQRNKGNFPGRFSGRQFSNSRSEMNVSTLELGDSALYLCASSSNSISDTGELFFGEGSRLTVL.

The gene calls are TRBV11-1 and TRBJ2-4; 7 bases align to TRBD2. CDR1 and CDR2 from the germline V gene are SGHAT and FQDESV (reference sequence). Unmatched junction bases numbered 4, after V lost 5 bases and J lost 0 bases. The CDR3 totals 15 residues. CDR3 DNA: TGTGCCAGCAGCGCAGCGGGGCTAGCCAAAAACATTCAGTACTTC. Its protein is CASSAAGLAKNIQYF.

This clone was seen just once. The V call is TRBV7-9, the J call TRBJ2-3, with 9 bases aligning to TRBD2. This CDR3 spans 17 amino acids. Trimming cost V 5 bases and J 2 bases; bases outside gene matches: 11. Per germline, CDR1 SEHNR and CDR2 FQNEAQ (reference sequence). The CDR3: CASSPPAGGPNTDTQYF. The CDR3 DNA follows: TGTGCCAGCAGCCCACCGGCGGGAGGGCCGAACACAGATACGCAGTATTTT.

V usage is TRBV3-1 (or the pseudogene TRBV3-2) and J usage is TRBJ1-4; the match to TRBD1 covers 8 bases. The CDR3 is made up of 15 amino acids. Germline V gene lookup returns CDR1 LGHDT and CDR2 YNNKEL (reference sequence). V shed 4 bases and J 7 bases; nucleotides not matched to a gene: 8. CDR3 bases: TGTGCCAGCAGCCTCCGGCAGGGGGCTTTTGAAAAACTGTTTTTT. Translated, it gives CASSLRQGAFEKLFF.

The chain has TRBV12-3 or TRBV12-4 and TRBJ2-1; D is ambiguous. The V gene lost 4 bases and the J gene lost 1 base, with 5 bases spanning the gap. This CDR3 is 13 amino acids long. DNA of the CDR3: TGTGCCAGCAGTTCGACATCCTACAATGAGCAGTTCTTC. This sequence encodes CASSSTSYNEQFF.

V gene TRBV7-9 combines with J gene TRBJ2-7, with 12 bases that match TRBD2. Germline CDR1 is SEHNR and CDR2 is FQNEAQ (reference sequence). This CDR3 is built from 16 residues. V lost 5 bases, J lost 3 bases, and 8 bases stayed unmatched. The CDR3 nucleotides read TGTGCCAGCAGCCCCTCCGCGACTAGCGGGGGCTACGAGCAGTACTTC. Its translation: CASSPSATSGGYEQYF.

V is TRBV5-6 and J is TRBJ1-2; D might be TRBD1 (6 bases). CDR3 length equals 16 residues. Germline CDR1 SGHDT, CDR2 YYEEEE. Trimming shortened V by 0 bases and J by 0 bases, and 12 bases separated the two germline ends. The CDR3 loop reads CASSLGGQPPNYGYTF. The CDR3, as DNA: TGTGCCAGCAGCTTGGGAGGACAGCCCCCTAACTATGGCTACACCTTC.

The J gene is TRBJ2-5, the V gene TRBV11-2; D gene ambiguous. Per the germline V gene, CDR1 is SGHAT and CDR2 is FQNNGV. The germline V and J ends were trimmed by 8 bases and 4 bases, with 8 bases remaining between them. CDR3 length: 11 residues. The CDR3 spells CASASGETQYF. As DNA, the CDR3 is TGTGCCAGCGCTTCGGGAGAGACCCAGTACTTC.

The chain combines TRBV7-2 with TRBJ1-5, with a possible D match to TRBD1 (5 bases). The V and J ends lost 1 base and 7 bases respectively, with 8 bases between them. This CDR3 comprises 13 residues. The germline CDR1 and CDR2 sequences are SGHTA and FQGNSA. The CDR3 sequence is CASSLGGDQPQHF. The CDR3 DNA follows: TGTGCCAGCAGCTTAGGCGGGGACCAGCCCCAGCATTTT.

The chain carries TRBV10-1 and TRBJ2-7; no clear D. CDR3 length equals 15 residues. Germline CDR1 reads WNHNN; CDR2 reads SYGVQD (reference sequence). Trimming cost V 2 bases and J 2 bases, with 13 bases left between them. CDR3 coding DNA: TGCGCCAGCAGTGAGGAAACAGAACACACCTACGAGCAGTACTTC. Translating it yields CASSEETEHTYEQYF.

V usage is TRBV7-2 and J usage is TRBJ1-4, with 7 bases lining up with TRBD1. The CDR3 covers 17 residues. Germline loops: CDR1 SGHTA, CDR2 FQGNSA. Unmatched junction bases numbered 12, after V lost 1 base and J lost 7 bases. CDR3 amino acids: CASSLGSGVRGSEKLFF. The CDR3 nucleotides read TGTGCCAGCAGCTTAGGCTCGGGGGTCAGGGGGAGTGAAAAACTGTTTTTT.